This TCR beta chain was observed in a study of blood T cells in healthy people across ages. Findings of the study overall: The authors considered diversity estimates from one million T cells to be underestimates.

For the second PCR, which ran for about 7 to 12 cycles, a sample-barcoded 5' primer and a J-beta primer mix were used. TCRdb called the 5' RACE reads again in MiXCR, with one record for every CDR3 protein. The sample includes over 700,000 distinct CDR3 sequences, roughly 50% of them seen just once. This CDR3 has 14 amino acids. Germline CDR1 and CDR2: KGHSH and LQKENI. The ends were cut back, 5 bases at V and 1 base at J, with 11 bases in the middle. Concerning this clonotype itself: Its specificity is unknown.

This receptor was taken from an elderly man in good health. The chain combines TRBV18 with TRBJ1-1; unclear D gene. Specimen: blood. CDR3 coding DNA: TGTGCCAGCTCAATCGCACCCCAGAACACTGAAGCTTTCTTT. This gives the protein CASSIAPQNTEAFF.